A selection of T cell receptor beta chains follows, all from one sample in a study of T-cell memory formation after mild COVID-19. In TCRdb, the 5' RACE reads were re-called with MiXCR into one record per CDR3 protein. The sample gives about 190,000 distinct CDR3 sequences, under 12% of which show up once; approximately 3% is in the top ten. Sample: PBMCs or a T cell subset sorted from them (not recorded which). These receptors were taken from a man in his late teens or twenties who had mild COVID-19 (a few samples of this study predate the infection). Cell type and time point are not known. The CDR3 runs from the conserved cysteine through the conserved F or W. Fields, in order: clone size, J gene, V gene, D gene, CDR3 DNA, CDR3 protein. The D gene is left open where the match is weak. Expanded clones are given a class, and other clones once, few, many or no size at all.

many | TRBJ2-1 | TRBV21-1 | . | TGTGCCAGCAGCAAGGGCCAAGCTAATGAGCAGTTCTTC | CASSKGQANEQFF
few | TRBJ2-1 | TRBV5-1 | TRBD2 | TGCGCCAGCAGCTTGGGAGGACTAGCGGGGGGCCAGGGTGAGCAGTTCTTC | CASSLGGLAGGQGEQFF
. | TRBJ2-3 | TRBV18 | TRBD2 | TGTGCCAGCTCACCACTTTCGCTAGCGGGAATAGATACGCAGTATTTT | CASSPLSLAGIDTQYF
. | TRBJ2-5 | TRBV11-2 | TRBD2 | TGTGCCAGCACCGATAGCGGGGGCCGATCGTGGACACAGTACTTC | CASTDSGGRSWTQYF
. | TRBJ1-2 | TRBV21-1 | . | TGTGCCAGCAGCAATGTACGGGACAGGGGAGACTATGGCTACACCTTC | CASSNVRDRGDYGYTF
few | TRBJ2-7 | TRBV9 | . | TGTGCCAGCAGCGTAGGGGATTGGACCTACGAGCAGTACTTC | CASSVGDWTYEQYF
few | TRBJ1-1 | TRBV4-3 | TRBD1 | TGCGCCAGCAGCCAAGAAAGGGGGACAGGAGGTACTGAAGCTTTCTTT | CASSQERGTGGTEAFF
many | TRBJ2-1 | TRBV7-9 | TRBD1 | TGTGCCAGCGGATCAGGGGGCTCCTACAATGAGCAGTTCTTC | CASGSGGSYNEQFF
. | TRBJ1-6 | TRBV18 | . | TGTGCCAGCTCGGGAATTGAGGGGACACCCCTCCACTTT | CASSGIEGTPLHF
many | TRBJ2-1 | TRBV5-1 | TRBD1 | TGCGCCAGCCACGAGACAGGGGCAGAGGGTGAGCAGTTCTTC | CASHETGAEGEQFF
. | TRBJ2-3 | TRBV5-1 | . | TGCGCCAGCAGCTCCTACACTGGTCGGCGGCCCCGCGCAGATACGCAGTATTTT | CASSSYTGRRPRADTQYF
. | TRBJ2-5 | TRBV24-1 | . | TGTGCCACCAGTGATTTTCGGGGTGAGACCCAGTACTTC | CATSDFRGETQYF
. | TRBJ2-4 | TRBV2 | . | TGTGCCAGCCGGGCCGATCCGAGCATTCAGTACTTC | CASRADPSIQYF
many | TRBJ2-1 | TRBV2 | TRBD1 | TGTGCCAGCAGTGCGGACGGGACAGGGGACGAGCAGTTCTTC | CASSADGTGDEQFF
. | TRBJ1-1 | TRBV5-1 | . | TGCGCCAGCAGCTTGGTACCGAATCAGTGGTCAGCTTTCTTT | CASSLVPNQWSAFF
. | TRBJ2-3 | TRBV10-3 | . | TGTGCCATCAGGGATTCGGGCACAGATACGCAGTATTTT | CAIRDSGTDTQYF
. | TRBJ2-1 | TRBV4-3 | . | TGCGCCAGCAGCCAAGAACCCCGGGTTGGGGTTGAGCAGTTCTTC | CASSQEPRVGVEQFF
. | TRBJ2-5 | TRBV4-2 | TRBD1 | TGTGCCAGCAGCCCCGGGACAGGACAACAAGAGACCCAGTACTTC | CASSPGTGQQETQYF
many | TRBJ1-1 | TRBV29-1 | . | TGCAGCGCTGCGCAGGGGACGAACACTGAAGCTTTCTTT | CSAAQGTNTEAFF
few | TRBJ2-2 | TRBV7-2 | TRBD2 | TGTGCCAGCAGCCCAAGACTAGCGGGGGGACTCGGGGAGCTGTTTTTT | CASSPRLAGGLGELFF
many | TRBJ1-5 | TRBV7-2 | . | TGTGCCAGCAGCTTGGAAGTTTATAGCAATCAGCCCCAGCATTTT | CASSLEVYSNQPQHF
. | TRBJ1-5 | TRBV2 | . | TGTGCCAGCTATTCAGAAAGGGGTCAGCCCCAGCATTTT | CASYSERGQPQHF
few | TRBJ2-3 | TRBV27 | . | TGTGCCAGCAGTTCGCTCACAGGGGGGGGTAGCACAGATACGCAGTATTTT | CASSSLTGGGSTDTQYF
once | TRBJ2-3 | TRBV18 | . | TGTGCCAGCTCACCAATGGGCGTCACCTCTAGCACAGATACGCAGTATTTT | CASSPMGVTSSTDTQYF
few | TRBJ1-5 | TRBV20-1 | . | TGCAGTGCTCACGGCGGTGGAAATCAGCCCCAGCATTTT | CSAHGGGNQPQHF
many | TRBJ2-2 | TRBV7-2 | . | TGTGCCAGCAGCTTCGGGGGCGAGACCGGGGAGCTGTTTTTT | CASSFGGETGELFF
few | TRBJ2-7 | TRBV5-1 | . | TGCGCCAGCAGCCCCGTCGAGGGGGCCTACGAGCAGTACTTC | CASSPVEGAYEQYF
few | TRBJ1-4 | TRBV4-3 | TRBD1 | TGCGCCAGCAGCCCTCGGACAGGAACTAATGAAAAACTGTTTTTT | CASSPRTGTNEKLFF
few | TRBJ1-5 | TRBV4-1 | TRBD1 | TGCGCCAGCAGCCAAGGACAGGGCACGTCTTGGCCCCAGCATTTT | CASSQGQGTSWPQHF
. | TRBJ2-7 | TRBV15 | . | TGTGCCACCAGCAGAGAGGCTAGGGGCTACGAGCAGTACTTC | CATSREARGYEQYF
. | TRBJ2-7 | TRBV3-2 | . | TGTGCCAGCAGCCTATGGGACAGGCCCCCCTACGAGCAGTACTTC | CASSLWDRPPYEQYF
. | TRBJ1-5 | TRBV7-9 | . | TGTGCCAGCAGCCGCGGGGGGTTAGAACAGCCCCAGCATTTT | CASSRGGLEQPQHF
few | TRBJ2-1 | TRBV6-5 | TRBD2 | TGTGCCAGCTTGGGTAGCGGGGGAGATTGGGGTGAGCAGTTCTTC | CASLGSGGDWGEQFF
. | TRBJ1-4 | TRBV7-2 | TRBD1 | TGTGCCAGCAGCAACAGGGGGCATAATGAAAAACTGTTTTTT | CASSNRGHNEKLFF
. | TRBJ2-5 | TRBV2 | . | TGTGCCAGCAGTGAATCTTGGGAGACCCAGTACTTC | CASSESWETQYF
. | TRBJ1-6 | TRBV11-1 | . | TGTGCCAGCAGCTTTTTACAGTCACCCCTCCACTTT | CASSFLQSPLHF
. | TRBJ1-1 | TRBV7-3 | . | TGTGCCAGTTGTAAGGCGGCGGGGACTGAAGCTTTCTTT | CASCKAAGTEAFF
few | TRBJ1-1 | TRBV20-1 | . | TGCAGTGCTAGGCAGCGGAACACTGAAGCTTTCTTT | CSARQRNTEAFF
few | TRBJ2-5 | TRBV5-1 | . | TGCGCCAGCAGCTTGGATGGGAGAGGGTTGGAGACCCAGTACTTC | CASSLDGRGLETQYF
few | TRBJ1-4 | TRBV6-6 | . | TGTGCCAGCAGTGATTCGGGAGCAACTAATGAAAAACTGTTTTTT | CASSDSGATNEKLFF
few | TRBJ2-2 | TRBV7-2 | . | TGTGCCAGCAGCTTTACAGCGTCGGCCGGGGAGCTGTTTTTT | CASSFTASAGELFF
. | TRBJ1-5 | TRBV7-2 | . | TGTGCCAGCAGCACTCGGCCTCCCAATCAGCCCCAGCATTTT | CASSTRPPNQPQHF
many | TRBJ2-7 | TRBV3-1 | . | TGTGCCAGCAGCCAGGGACCGGGGTTCCTGCGCTACGAGCAGTACTTC | CASSQGPGFLRYEQYF
few | TRBJ2-5 | TRBV7-2 | . | TGTGCCAGCAGTTTGACGGGGGGCCACCAAGAGACCCAGTACTTC | CASSLTGGHQETQYF
. | TRBJ2-1 | TRBV4-1 | TRBD2 | TGCGCCAGCAGCCAAGAACGCGGGGGAACGTTCAATGAGGAGTTCTTC | CASSQERGGTFNEEFF
few | TRBJ1-6 | TRBV7-2 | . | TGTGCCAGCAGCTTAGAGCGCCCCGGGGTAGGTTCACCCCTCCACTTT | CASSLERPGVGSPLHF
few | TRBJ2-5 | TRBV6-1 | . | TGTGCCAGCAGTGAAGTGGTGGAGACCCAGTACTTC | CASSEVVETQYF